This T cell receptor (beta chain) was found in a study of cytomegalovirus exposure and HLA in healthy donors. Overall study context: From HLA-typed donors, an early data release held approximately 85 million unique TCRs. Membership in the Caucasian-associated ancestry cluster was found for 75% to 90% of approximately 400 genotyped donors. Study-wide findings and caveats: CMV serostatus stood as the only immune exposure information on hand.

Notes on this clone: Its antigen is unknown.

Both 60 Vbeta primers and 13 Jbeta primers went into the PCR. Some clones are missing from TCRdb's copy, which holds only in-frame ones; the method was immunoSEQ multiplex PCR. The repertoire has more than 150,000 clones, around 80% of them found once; the top ten carry roughly 1.4%. The clonotype comes from a man in his late teens or twenties in good health and CMV-seronegative. What was sequenced was PBMCs.

CDR3 amino acids: CAWSGQAGEKLFF. The CDR3 DNA reads TGTGCCTGGAGTGGGCAGGCGGGTGAAAAACTGTTTTTT. The gene calls are TRBV30 and TRBJ1-4, with D unresolved. Looked up from germline, CDR1 is GTSNPN and CDR2 is SVGIG (reference sequence). With 1 base removed from V and 7 bases from J, the gap between germline ends came to 10 bases. The CDR3 totals 13 residues.